One and the same sample provided the 13 T cell receptor beta chains below, sequenced in a study of cytomegalovirus exposure and HLA in healthy donors. With 60 Vbeta and 13 Jbeta primers, the PCR was carried out. The protocol was immunoSEQ multiplex PCR, while the TCRdb copy is restricted to in-frame clones and leaves out a portion. The table includes around 120,000 clones, roughly 80% detected once. Sequencing was carried out using PBMCs. These receptors all come from a middle-aged woman in good health and CMV-seronegative.

For this clone: Other DNA variants within this sample encode the same CDR3. The chain is built from TRBV9 and TRBJ2-3; 7 bases map to TRBD2. The CDR3 has 13 amino acids. V lost 0 bases to trimming and J lost 5 bases; unmatched junction nucleotides: 0. Germline V gene lookup returns CDR1 SGDLS and CDR2 YYNGEE. CDR3: CASSVGGGDTQYF. The CDR3 DNA reads TGTGCCAGCAGCGTAGGGGGGGGAGATACGCAGTATTTT.

Here the CDR3 reads CASSRQVETSGSWPDTQYF. In DNA, the CDR3 is TGCGCCAGCAGCCGCCAGGTGGAGACTAGCGGGAGTTGGCCAGATACGCAGTATTTT. The gene calls are TRBV4-3 and TRBJ2-3, with TRBD2 matching over 12 bases. Unmatched junction bases numbered 15, after V lost 4 bases and J lost 4 bases. This CDR3 contains 19 residues. Germline CDR1 and CDR2: LGHNA and YSLEER.

The rearrangement links TRBV29-1 to TRBJ1-2; tentatively, D is TRBD1 (5 bases). The CDR3 contains 14 residues. V lost 3 bases and J 2 bases, leaving 13 bases between the germline ends. Germline CDR1 reads SQVTM; CDR2 reads ANQGSEA. As DNA, the CDR3 is TGCAGCGTTGACGCCAGGGTTGGGAACTATGGCTACACCTTC. As protein: CSVDARVGNYGYTF.

The rearrangement uses TRBV6-5 and TRBJ2-2, with TRBD1 as a possible D gene (5 bases). The germline CDR1 and CDR2 sequences are MNHEY and SVGAGI. V gave up 8 bases and J gave up 7 bases, with 8 bases separating them. The CDR3 covers 11 residues. The CDR3 is CASCRGGELFF. CDR3 bases: TGTGCCAGCTGTAGGGGCGGGGAGCTGTTTTTT.

The gene calls are TRBV29-1 and TRBJ2-5, with D maybe TRBD2 (5 bases). V lost 4 bases and J lost 4, with 16 bases in between. Germline V gives CDR1 SQVTM, CDR2 ANQGSEA. This CDR3 has 14 amino acids. The CDR3 bases are TGCAGCGTTGCGCCAGCTAGCCGGGGAGAGACCCAGTACTTC. This translates into CSVAPASRGETQYF.

V gene TRBV6-1 combines with J gene TRBJ1-1; D uncertain. This CDR3 is built from 13 residues. Trimming pared 3 bases from V and 1 base from J, leaving 6 bases between. Per germline, CDR1 MNHNS and CDR2 SASEGT. DNA of the CDR3: TGTGCCAGCAGTGATCTCGGGAACACTGAAGCTTTCTTT. Residues: CASSDLGNTEAFF.

The chain joins TRBV29-1 to TRBJ2-3; D perhaps matches TRBD1 (6 bases). CDR3 length: 14 amino acids. Per the germline V gene, CDR1 is SQVTM and CDR2 is ANQGSEA. Trimming took off 6 bases at V and 1 base at J, with 14 bases between the two ends. The CDR3 is CSVLGPGGTDTQYF. The CDR3 DNA is TGCAGCGTATTAGGCCCAGGGGGCACAGATACGCAGTATTTT.

This chain connects TRBV18 to TRBJ2-3, with TRBD1 matching over 9 bases. The CDR3 loop spans 15 amino acids. V lost 6 bases and J lost 5; bases outside the gene matches: 9. The germline V gene encodes CDR1 KGHSH and CDR2 LQKENI. The CDR3 bases are TGTGCCAGCTCCCGAGGACAGGGGTTGTTAGATACGCAGTATTTT. Its translation: CASSRGQGLLDTQYF.

CDR3 loop: CASSLFPSYNEQFF. The CDR3 bases are TGTGCCAGCAGCTTATTCCCGTCCTACAATGAGCAGTTCTTC. This chain joins TRBV7-3 and TRBJ2-1; no clear D gene. CDR1 is SGHTA, CDR2 FQGTGA, per germline. This CDR3 spans 14 amino acids. V lost 2 bases and J lost 1, with 6 bases in between.

V usage is TRBV27 and J usage is TRBJ1-5, with a weak D call TRBD1 (6 bases). Germline CDR1 and CDR2: MNHEY and SMNVEV (reference sequence). The CDR3 length is 14 residues. V dropped 10 bases and J dropped 9 bases, with 22 bases sitting between them. CDR3 bases: TGTGCCACCTCTGACAGGCCCGAGAGAAGGCCCCAGCATTTT. Protein: CATSDRPERRPQHF.

The chain joins TRBV5-5 to TRBJ2-7, with a possible D match to TRBD1 (5 bases). Between the trimmed V and J ends, which lost 5 bases and 4 bases, there was a span of 19 bases. The CDR3 runs to 15 residues. Germline V gene data show CDR1 as SGHKS and CDR2 as YYEKEE (reference sequence). This chain's CDR3 is CASSSFTGSPYEQYF. The CDR3 region has the DNA TGTGCCAGCAGTTCGTTCACAGGTTCCCCTTACGAGCAGTACTTC.

V and J are TRBV29-1 and TRBJ2-6; a possible D gene is TRBD2 (5 bases). The CDR3 runs 14 residues. Germline lookup yields CDR1 SQVTM and CDR2 ANQGSEA. V lost 4 bases and J lost 3, with 10 bases in between. CDR3 DNA sequence: TGCAGCGTTGCGGCGGGCGGTGGGGCCAACGTCCTGACTTTC. Its translation: CSVAAGGGANVLTF.

This clone came up a few times. The chain has TRBV5-1 and TRBJ2-3, with D maybe TRBD1 (5 bases). The CDR3 totals 12 residues. CDR1 and CDR2 from the germline V gene are SGHRS and YFSETQ. Trimming removed 7 bases from V and 6 bases from J, with 12 bases in between. CDR3 sequence (DNA): TGCGCCAGCGGGGTGACAGCCGATACGCAGTATTTT. Residues: CASGVTADTQYF.